These 32 T cell receptor beta chains were all obtained from the same sample, sequenced in a study of shared clonotypes between healthy human individuals (dated by TCRdb to 2020 to 2021). The library was prepared using the immunoSEQ multiplex PCR assay. The immuneACCESS repertoire file appears here via TCRdb, limited to in-frame rearrangements. These files lack a portion of the clones; in checked studies, under half of the deficit traces to unresolved V genes, and the cause of the others is not known. The sample has roughly 500,000 clones on record, 81% of them singletons. Roughly an eighth of the sample rests with the top ten. Sample: PBMCs. The receptors derive from a woman in her 40s in good health. Some clones in this sample may be carry-over from other donors' samples.

J is TRBJ2-7 and V is TRBV7-9; no firm D call. The V and J ends lost 3 bases and 0 bases respectively, with 6 bases between them. The CDR3 consists of 13 residues. Germline lookup yields CDR1 SEHNR and CDR2 FQNEAQ (reference sequence). CDR3 protein: CASSFSHSYEQYF. For the CDR3, the DNA is TGTGCCAGCAGCTTCTCCCACTCCTACGAGCAGTACTTC.

In the case of this clone: This probably arose from a read error, given a far larger clone one base away. This rearrangement joins TRBV29-1 to TRBJ2-5; D gene unclear. Germline CDR1 SQVTM, CDR2 ANQGSEA. CDR3 length equals 15 residues. V was pared by 4 bases and J by 4 bases, with 19 bases between. The CDR3 DNA reads TGCAGCGTTGGCCCCCATGACATGGTTGGAGAGACCCAGTACTTC. Translating gives CSVGPHDMVGETQYF.

The chain uses TRBV30 and TRBJ2-5; TRBD1 might be the D (7 bases). CDR3 length equals 14 residues. Germline V lookup: CDR1 GTSNPN, CDR2 SVGIG (reference sequence). Here the CDR3 reads CAMSEGAGKETQYF. The CDR3 coding sequence is TGTGCAATGTCCGAGGGGGCGGGGAAAGAGACCCAGTACTTC. The full variable domain, rest sourced from reference TRBV30 and TRBJ2-5, is SQTIHQWPATLVQPVGSPLSLECTVEGTSNPNLYWYRQAAGRGLQLLFYSVGIGQISSEVPQNLSASRPQDRQFILSSKKLLLSDSGFYLCAMSEGAGKETQYFGPGTRLLVL.

A few counts support this clone. The chain couples TRBV4-1 to TRBJ1-4, with D maybe TRBD1 (5 bases). This CDR3 has 15 amino acids. The germline V gene encodes CDR1 MGHRA and CDR2 YSYEKL. The V gene lost 0 bases and the J gene lost 8 bases, with 13 bases spanning the gap. The CDR3 DNA follows: TGCGCCAGCAGCCAAGACCGGGGGGGGGTCGAAAAACTGTTTTTT. Translated, it gives CASSQDRGGVEKLFF.

To note about this clone: This likely stems from a read error, as it lies one base from a far larger clone. The chain links TRBV7-2 to TRBJ1-1, with D maybe TRBD1 (5 bases). This CDR3 has 13 amino acids. Germline loops: CDR1 SGHTA, CDR2 FQGNSA. CDR3 nucleotide sequence: TGTGCCTGCAGGATGGGGCTGAACACTGAAGCTTTCTTT. Amino acids: CACRMGLNTEAFF.

A word on this clone: A far larger clone is just one base off, so this is likely a read error. V and J are TRBV4-1 and TRBJ2-7, with D perhaps TRBD1 or TRBD2 (5 bases each). The CDR3 is 15 residues long. Per germline, CDR1 MGHRA and CDR2 YSYEKL. CDR3 nucleotides: TGCGCCAGCAGCCAACAGGGAGCTCGCTCCTACGAGCGGTACTTC. It codes for CASSQQGARSYERYF.

Many counts were recorded for this clone. Other DNA variants within this sample encode the same CDR3. V usage is TRBV2 and J usage is TRBJ2-5; D perhaps matches TRBD2 (5 bases). Germline loops: CDR1 SNHLY, CDR2 FYNNEI. V was pared by 3 bases and J by 3 bases, with 8 bases between. The CDR3 covers 13 residues. In nucleotides, the CDR3 is TGTGCCAGCAGTGAGATAGCGAAAGAGACCCAGTACTTC. Its protein is CASSEIAKETQYF. Full variable domain (remainder filled in from reference TRBV2 and TRBJ2-5): EPEVTQTPSHQVTQMGQEVILRCVPISNHLYFYWYRQILGQKVEFLVSFYNNEISEKSEIFDDQFSVERPDGSNFTLKIRSTKLEDSAMYFCASSEIAKETQYFGPGTRLLVL.

Details on this clone: A far larger clone lies a single base away; this is likely a read error. Other DNA sequences in the sample encode the same CDR3. V is TRBV28 and J is TRBJ2-1; D is ambiguous. The CDR3 length is 13 residues. The V gene's germline CDR1 is MDHEN and CDR2 SYDVKM. CDR3 bases: TGTGCCAGTAGTTCAGGAGCCTACAATGAGCAGTTCTTC. Its translation: CASSSGAYNEQFF.

This chain connects TRBV28 to TRBJ1-4; D gene uncertain. V lost 3 bases and J 2 bases, leaving 4 bases between the germline ends. The CDR3 has 13 residues. Per the germline V gene, CDR1 is MDHEN and CDR2 is SYDVKM. CDR3 in amino acids: CASSFRTNEKLFF. As DNA, the CDR3 is TGTGCCAGCAGTTTTCGGACTAATGAAAAACTGTTTTTT.

The chain links TRBV6-5 to TRBJ1-2; D is unresolved. The CDR3 sequence is 12 residues long. Germline lookup yields CDR1 MNHEY and CDR2 SVGAGI. Between the trimmed V and J ends, which lost 5 bases and 7 bases, there was a span of 11 bases. In nucleotides, the CDR3 is TGTGCCAGCAGTATAATACGAGGTGGCTACACCTTC. Translating gives CASSIIRGGYTF.

The sample holds a few counts of this clone. Given a far larger clone just one base away, this is likely a sequencing read error. V is TRBV30 and J is TRBJ1-4; D not resolved. Trimming cost V 5 bases and J 8 bases, with 21 bases left between them. Germline lookup yields CDR1 GTSNPN and CDR2 SVGIG (reference sequence). CDR3 length equals 15 residues. The CDR3 spells CAWGPQTWLREKLFF. The DNA for the CDR3 is TGTGCCTGGGGCCCCCAGACATGGCTTAGGGAAAAACTGTTTTTT.

At least ten counts were recorded for this clone. Other nucleotide sequences in the sample specify the same CDR3. CDR3 amino acids: CSVAGTDQETQYF. CDR3 nucleotides: TGCAGCGTCGCAGGGACAGATCAAGAGACCCAGTACTTC. The chain carries TRBV29-1 and TRBJ2-5; 7 bases align to TRBD1. V lost 6 bases to trimming and J lost 2 bases; unmatched junction nucleotides: 6. This CDR3 region has 13 residues. CDR1 and CDR2 from the germline V gene are SQVTM and ANQGSEA.

V usage is TRBV7-2 and J usage is TRBJ2-2, with D uncertain. Germline assignment: CDR1 SGHTA and CDR2 FQGNSA. Trimming pared 5 bases from V and 2 bases from J, leaving 3 bases between. The CDR3 sequence is 12 residues long. The CDR3 DNA is TGTGCCAGCAGCATAAACACCGGGGAGCTGTTTTTT. As protein: CASSINTGELFF.

This sequence joins TRBV30 and TRBJ1-2; D not certain. The CDR3 is 14 residues long. The V gene's germline CDR1 is GTSNPN and CDR2 SVGIG (reference sequence). Trimming pared 0 bases from V and 3 bases from J, leaving 11 bases between. The CDR3 DNA sequence: TGTGCCTGGAGTGTACGAAGAGGCTACTATGGCTACACCTTC. Protein sequence: CAWSVRRGYYGYTF.

As regards this clone: One base separates it from a far larger clone, so it is likely a read error. V usage is TRBV27 and J usage is TRBJ2-7; the match to TRBD2 covers 13 bases. The CDR3 runs 15 residues. Trimming took 6 bases from V and 4 from J; bases not matched to a gene: 6. Germline CDR1 MNHEY, CDR2 SMNVEV (reference sequence). CDR3 nucleotide sequence: TGTGCCAGCAGCTGGACTAGCGGGAGCGAATACGAGCAGTACTTC. It encodes CASSWTSGSEYEQYF.

The rearrangement uses TRBV19 and TRBJ2-7; 9 nucleotides align to TRBD1. With 8 bases clipped from V and 3 bases from J, the junction kept 11 bases outside the gene matches. CDR3 size: 15 residues. Germline CDR1 is LNHDA and CDR2 is SQIVND (reference sequence). For the CDR3, the DNA is TGTGCCAGTCGACCGGGACAGGGTAAGGGCTACGAGCAGTACTTC. Protein product: CASRPGQGKGYEQYF.

V is TRBV5-1 and J is TRBJ1-1, with D hard to call. The CDR3 has 14 residues. Germline V gene sequence: CDR1 SGHRS, CDR2 YFSETQ. The V end was cut by 5 bases, the J end by 1 base, with 12 bases between. The CDR3 nucleotides read TGCGCCAGCAGTTATGACGGATGGAACACTGAAGCTTTCTTT. This sequence encodes CASSYDGWNTEAFF.

Written as DNA, the CDR3 is TGTGCCAGCAGTGAACGAGGTGAAAAACTGTTTTTT. It encodes CASSERGEKLFF. The chain combines TRBV2 with TRBJ1-4; D remains unclear. The V end lost 2 bases, the J end lost 7 bases, and 5 bases lay between the germline ends. The CDR3 is made up of 12 amino acids. Looked up from germline, CDR1 is SNHLY and CDR2 is FYNNEI.

The chain has TRBV2 and TRBJ2-1; 8 bases match TRBD1. This CDR3 comprises 13 residues. Germline loops: CDR1 SNHLY, CDR2 FYNNEI. The junction had 3 bases not matched to a gene; V was cut back by 7 bases and J by 4 bases. CDR3 sequence: CASTRDRYNEQFF. In DNA form, the CDR3 reads TGTGCCAGCACCCGGGACAGGTACAATGAGCAGTTCTTC.

This clone was seen only a few times. The chain couples TRBV15 to TRBJ1-4, with D possibly being TRBD1 (5 bases). The CDR3 has 15 amino acids. V lost 1 base to trimming and J lost 7 bases, with 13 bases between them. The germline V gene has CDR1 LNHNV and CDR2 YYDKDF (reference sequence). The CDR3 loop reads CATSRGRGSGEKLFF. The CDR3 DNA follows: TGTGCCACCAGCAGAGGGAGGGGTTCGGGTGAAAAACTGTTTTTT.

The chain couples TRBV7-9 to TRBJ2-7, with D possibly being TRBD1 (5 bases). The CDR3 is 14 residues long. V dropped 2 bases and J dropped 1 base, with 9 bases sitting between them. In germline, CDR1 is SEHNR, CDR2 FQNEAQ (reference sequence). The CDR3 region has the DNA TGTGCCAGCAGCTTATGGGGCAGGTCCTACGAGCAGTACTTC. It specifies CASSLWGRSYEQYF.

The V call is TRBV28, the J call TRBJ1-5; TRBD1 might be the D (6 bases). This CDR3 contains 17 residues. V was shortened by 5 bases and J by 4 bases, with 21 bases between the two germline ends. Germline V gene sequence: CDR1 MDHEN, CDR2 SYDVKM. CDR3 residues: CASSPGLLQGTNQPQHF. Written as DNA, the CDR3 is TGTGCCAGCAGTCCGGGTTTGTTACAGGGTACTAATCAGCCCCAGCATTTT.

The chain recombines TRBV9 with TRBJ2-5, with D maybe TRBD2 (5 bases). In germline, CDR1 is SGDLS, CDR2 YYNGEE. Trimming stripped 0 bases from V and 4 bases from J, with 7 bases between. The length of the CDR3 is 13 residues. The CDR3 reads CASSVGAVETQYF. CDR3 DNA sequence: TGTGCCAGCAGCGTAGGAGCGGTAGAGACCCAGTACTTC. Supplemented by reference TRBV9 and TRBJ2-5, the full variable domain reads DSGVTQTPKHLITATGQRVTLRCSPRSGDLSVYWYQQSLDQGLQFLIQYYNGEERAKGNILERFSAQQFPDLHSELNLSSLELGDSALYFCASSVGAVETQYFGPGTRLLVL.

As for this clone: A far larger clone is just one base off, so this is likely a read error. Other DNA sequences of this sample code for an identical CDR3. V is TRBV18 and J is TRBJ1-1; D gene unclear. V was clipped by 2 bases and J by 10 bases, with 17 bases between them. The CDR3 is made up of 14 amino acids. CDR1 is KGHSH and CDR2 is LQKENI in the germline V gene. The CDR3 protein is CASSPGQSARVAFF. The CDR3 coding sequence is TGTGCCAGCTCACCAGGTCAGTCGGCAAGGGTAGCTTTCTTT.

The rearrangement links TRBV7-9 to TRBJ2-1, with TRBD2 matching over 12 bases. The V gene end was trimmed by 5 bases and the J gene end by 4 bases; junction bases not matched to a gene: 3. The CDR3 covers 15 residues. Germline assignment: CDR1 SEHNR and CDR2 FQNEAQ (reference sequence). CDR3 protein: CASSPSGRVYNEQFF. CDR3 nucleotide sequence: TGTGCCAGCAGCCCTAGCGGGAGGGTATACAATGAGCAGTTCTTC. The variable domain in full, with the rest retrieved from reference TRBV7-9 and TRBJ2-1, is DTGVSQNPRHKITKRGQNVTFRCDPISEHNRLYWYRQTLGQGPEFLTYFQNEAQLEKSRLLSDRFSAERPKGSFSTLEIQRTEQGDSAMYLCASSPSGRVYNEQFFGPGTRLTVL.

This CDR3 is CASRGQTSSPLHF. In DNA, the CDR3 is TGTGCCAGCAGGGGACAGACCTCTTCACCCCTCCACTTT. The V call is TRBV6-5, the J call TRBJ1-6, with 7 positions matching TRBD1. Trimming took 6 bases from V and 9 from J; bases not matched to a gene: 5. The germline CDR1 and CDR2 sequences are MNHEY and SVGAGI. The CDR3 consists of 13 residues.

Comment on this clone: Other DNA sequences of this sample code for an identical CDR3. The CDR3 bases are TGTGCCAGCAGCGTCGGACTAGCGGGAGGTTACGAGCAGTACTTC. Residues: CASSVGLAGGYEQYF. This rearrangement joins TRBV9 to TRBJ2-7; TRBD2 agrees at 14 bases. V shed 2 bases and J 4 bases; nucleotides not matched to a gene: 2. Germline-derived CDR1 and CDR2 are SGDLS and YYNGEE. The CDR3 is 15 amino acids. Supplemented by reference TRBV9 and TRBJ2-7, the full variable domain reads DSGVTQTPKHLITATGQRVTLRCSPRSGDLSVYWYQQSLDQGLQFLIQYYNGEERAKGNILERFSAQQFPDLHSELNLSSLELGDSALYFCASSVGLAGGYEQYFGPGTRLTVT.

This sequence joins TRBV13 and TRBJ2-7, with D perhaps being TRBD1 or TRBD2 (5 bases each). The CDR3 extends over 15 amino acids. The germline V gene has CDR1 PRHDT and CDR2 FYEKMQ (reference sequence). V gave up 4 bases and J gave up 4 bases, with 17 bases separating them. DNA for the CDR3: TGTGCCAGCAGCTCCCGGGACCTACCACAGTACGAGCAGTACTTC. Translating it yields CASSSRDLPQYEQYF.

This chain links TRBV30 with TRBJ2-3, with 11 nucleotides matching TRBD1. Germline V gene data show CDR1 as GTSNPN and CDR2 as SVGIG (reference sequence). The V segment lost 4 bases and the J segment 4 bases; nucleotides outside the gene matches: 4. The length of the CDR3 is 14 residues. CDR3 in amino acids: CAWTSGQGADTQYF. DNA of the CDR3: TGTGCCTGGACCTCGGGACAGGGGGCAGATACGCAGTATTTT.

The DNA of the CDR3 is TGTGCCAGCAGTTCCGCTACACTCCACTATGGCTACACCTTC. Its translation: CASSSATLHYGYTF. The rearrangement joins TRBV28 to TRBJ1-2; D ambiguous. This CDR3 has 14 amino acids. The ends were cut back, 4 bases at V and 3 bases at J, with 12 bases in the middle. CDR1 and CDR2 from the germline V gene are MDHEN and SYDVKM.

The chain combines TRBV2 with TRBJ2-1; D is undetermined. From germline, CDR1 is SNHLY and CDR2 FYNNEI. This CDR3 region has 13 residues. Trimming cost V 4 bases and J 6 bases, with 10 bases left between them. The chain's CDR3 is CASSGEVGNEQFF. The CDR3 DNA reads as TGTGCCAGCAGTGGGGAAGTAGGCAATGAGCAGTTCTTC.

The chain joins TRBV4-2 to TRBJ2-7, with D maybe TRBD2 (6 bases). CDR3 size: 18 residues. Trimming left V 0 bases short and J 3 bases short, with 21 bases between. Germline values: CDR1 LGHNA, CDR2 YNFKEQ. CDR3 sequence reads: CASSQDRDCFILFYEQYF. CDR3 nucleotide sequence: TGTGCCAGCAGCCAAGACAGGGACTGCTTCATTCTATTCTACGAGCAGTACTTC.